This is a list of T cell receptor beta chains from one sample in a study of PD-L1 blockade in urothelial cancer. Only in-frame clones appear in the TCRdb table, and some are missing; sequencing was by immunoSEQ multiplex PCR. The sample holds 60,000 to 75,000 clones, approximately 83% seen once. Sequences were derived from PBMCs, sampled around atezolizumab (anti-PD-L1) treatment. The receptors come from a man in his fifties or sixties with urothelial cancer. The CDR3 runs from the conserved cysteine through the conserved F or W. Each record gives: D gene, clone size, J gene, V gene, CDR3 DNA, CDR3 protein. The D gene is left open where the match is weak. For some rows the clone size is stated as once, few or many, or as a class when expanded; others skip it.

D gene: .; clone size: .; J gene: TRBJ1-2; V gene: TRBV19; CDR3 DNA: TGTGCCAGTAGTCCTCAGCCCCTCCCGGGCTATGGCTACACCTTC; CDR3 protein: CASSPQPLPGYGYTF
D gene: TRBD1; clone size: .; J gene: TRBJ2-7; V gene: TRBV5-1; CDR3 DNA: TGCGCCAGCAGCTTGCGACAGGGCTACGAGCAGTACTTC; CDR3 protein: CASSLRQGYEQYF
D gene: .; clone size: .; J gene: TRBJ1-6; V gene: TRBV13; CDR3 DNA: TGTGCCAGCAGCAGGAAAGAGGTCGATTCACCCCTCCACTTT; CDR3 protein: CASSRKEVDSPLHF
D gene: TRBD1; clone size: few; J gene: TRBJ1-4; V gene: TRBV6-5; CDR3 DNA: TGTGCCAGCAGTGGGACAGCAAATGAAAAACTGTTTTTT; CDR3 protein: CASSGTANEKLFF
D gene: .; clone size: .; J gene: TRBJ1-2; V gene: TRBV7-9; CDR3 DNA: TGTGCCAGCAGCTTAGCACGAGGTCCCTATGGCTACACCTTC; CDR3 protein: CASSLARGPYGYTF
D gene: TRBD1; clone size: .; J gene: TRBJ1-6; V gene: TRBV6-6; CDR3 DNA: TGTGCCAGCAAACTGCCAGGGACAGGCCAAGGGGGCCTCCACTTT; CDR3 protein: CASKLPGTGQGGLHF
D gene: .; clone size: .; J gene: TRBJ1-3; V gene: TRBV7-9; CDR3 DNA: TGTGCCAGCAGCTCCGGGGAATCCCTAGGAAACACCATATATTTT; CDR3 protein: CASSSGESLGNTIYF
D gene: .; clone size: .; J gene: TRBJ2-2; V gene: TRBV7-8; CDR3 DNA: TGTGCCAGCAGCTTAGCCCCCAGGGCATCGACCGGGGAGCTGTTTTTT; CDR3 protein: CASSLAPRASTGELFF
D gene: TRBD2; clone size: .; J gene: TRBJ2-1; V gene: TRBV30; CDR3 DNA: TGTGCCTGGAACGGGGGGGCCGTAGGTGAGCAGTTCTTC; CDR3 protein: CAWNGGAVGEQFF
D gene: .; clone size: once; J gene: TRBJ1-3; V gene: TRBV30; CDR3 DNA: TGTGCCTGGAGAGTGGGACAAAGAAGTGGAAACACCATATATTTT; CDR3 protein: CAWRVGQRSGNTIYF
D gene: .; clone size: .; J gene: TRBJ2-5; V gene: TRBV5-1; CDR3 DNA: TGCGCCAGCAGCTTGACTAGGGAGACCCAGTACTTC; CDR3 protein: CASSLTRETQYF
D gene: .; clone size: .; J gene: TRBJ2-2; V gene: TRBV5-1; CDR3 DNA: TGCGCCAGCAGCTTGGCTTCAGGAAACACCGGGGAGCTGTTTTTT; CDR3 protein: CASSLASGNTGELFF
D gene: TRBD1; clone size: .; J gene: TRBJ1-2; V gene: TRBV27; CDR3 DNA: TGTGCCAGCAGTTCTCGGACAGGGCTTTTAGGCTACACCTTC; CDR3 protein: CASSSRTGLLGYTF
D gene: TRBD2; clone size: once; J gene: TRBJ2-5; V gene: TRBV30; CDR3 DNA: TGTGCCTGGAGTAACGGCGGGGGGCCGGGGGAGACCCAGTACTTC; CDR3 protein: CAWSNGGGPGETQYF
D gene: .; clone size: .; J gene: TRBJ1-2; V gene: TRBV11-3; CDR3 DNA: TGTGCCAGCAGCTTAGACGCGGGATCCGGTGGCTACACCTTC; CDR3 protein: CASSLDAGSGGYTF
D gene: TRBD1; clone size: .; J gene: TRBJ2-2; V gene: TRBV5-3; CDR3 DNA: TGTGCCAGAAGCTTGAAGGGGGCTAGGACCGGGGAGCTGTTTTTT; CDR3 protein: CARSLKGARTGELFF
D gene: TRBD2; clone size: .; J gene: TRBJ2-5; V gene: TRBV9; CDR3 DNA: TGTGCCAGCAGCGCCGAGCCGGGACTACCGACCCAGTACTTC; CDR3 protein: CASSAEPGLPTQYF
D gene: TRBD1; clone size: .; J gene: TRBJ2-6; V gene: TRBV18; CDR3 DNA: TGTGCCAGCTCACCGGTGGGGACAGGGGGCCCTGGGGCCAACGTCCTGACTTTC; CDR3 protein: CASSPVGTGGPGANVLTF
D gene: TRBD1; clone size: .; J gene: TRBJ1-4; V gene: TRBV11-2; CDR3 DNA: TGTGCCAGCAGAAGAGGGACAGCTAATGAAAAACTGTTTTTT; CDR3 protein: CASRRGTANEKLFF
D gene: .; clone size: .; J gene: TRBJ1-1; V gene: TRBV29-1; CDR3 DNA: TGCAGCGTTGAGCCTGCAGGGTCCGATTACACTGAAGCTTTCTTT; CDR3 protein: CSVEPAGSDYTEAFF
D gene: .; clone size: .; J gene: TRBJ2-3; V gene: TRBV27; CDR3 DNA: TGTGCCAGCAGTTTGGCGGGCACACGAAATACGCAGTATTTT; CDR3 protein: CASSLAGTRNTQYF
D gene: TRBD1; clone size: .; J gene: TRBJ1-2; V gene: TRBV4-1; CDR3 DNA: TGCGCCAGCAGCCAAATACAGGGGAAGGGTGGCTACACCTTC; CDR3 protein: CASSQIQGKGGYTF